A selection of T cell receptor beta chains follows, all from one sample in a study of regulatory T cells in long-lasting Graves disease. TCRdb ran MiXCR on the multiplex PCR reads and lists one entry per CDR3 protein. The table has 600,000 to 800,000 distinct CDR3 sequences, about 30% seen once. This sample comprised peripheral blood mononuclear cells (PBMCs), obtained when the disease was refractory, from a patient treated with antithyroid drugs. The receptors were gathered from a female donor with Graves disease. Each CDR3 is given with its conserved first and last residue. D genes are given only for firm matches. A row's size may be missing; if present it is once, few, many or a size class.

few	TRBV5-4	TRBD2	TRBJ2-2	TGTGCCAGCAGCTTGGATTTTCAGACTAGCGGGACCGGGGAGCTGTTTTTT	CASSLDFQTSGTGELFF
NA	TRBV6-4	NA	TRBJ1-6	TGTGCCACCCTCGAGGACGGCCGGTATAATTCACCCCTCCACTTT	CATLEDGRYNSPLHF
NA	TRBV10-3	TRBD1	TRBJ1-2	TGTGCCATCAGTGAGGCTCCTGTTGGGACAGGGGGATACTATGGCTACACCTTC	CAISEAPVGTGGYYGYTF
few	TRBV27	NA	TRBJ1-2	TGTGCCAGCAGTTTCAGGCCTATTGGCTACACCTTC	CASSFRPIGYTF
few	TRBV27	NA	TRBJ1-6	TGTGCCAGCAGTTTACATTTCGTGGTCGCAGTATGGGAGGCTCTGGGGAATAATTCACCCCTCCACTTT	CASSLHFVVAVWEALGNNSPLHF
many	TRBV19	TRBD1	TRBJ1-5	TGTGCCAGCAGCGGACAGGGGGGCAATCAGCCCCAGCATTTT	CASSGQGGNQPQHF
few	TRBV30	NA	TRBJ1-4	TGTGCCTGGAACAGGGACCCTGGAAAACTGTTTTTT	CAWNRDPGKLFF
NA	TRBV10-2	NA	TRBJ2-7	TGCGCCAGCAGGGACGGTACCTACGAGCAGTACTTC	CASRDGTYEQYF
NA	TRBV28	NA	TRBJ2-7	TGTGCCAGCAGTCCCCGGTTGGGCGAGCAGTACTTC	CASSPRLGEQYF
NA	TRBV29-1	NA	TRBJ1-6	TGCAGCGTTGGAGAGGGGAATTCACCCCTCCACTTT	CSVGEGNSPLHF
NA	TRBV7-2	TRBD2	TRBJ2-7	TGTGCCAGCAGCACCATAGCGGGAATGATTGGTGGGCAGTACTTC	CASSTIAGMIGGQYF
NA	TRBV5-1	NA	TRBJ2-1	TGCGCCAGCAGCTTCCCGAGGACAGACGAGCAGTTCTTC	CASSFPRTDEQFF
NA	TRBV5-1	NA	TRBJ2-4	TGCGCCAGCGGCTTAGAAGGGCCCAAAAACATTCAGTACTTC	CASGLEGPKNIQYF
few	TRBV28	NA	TRBJ2-4	TGTGCCAGCAGTCTACTAGCCAAAAACATTCAGTACTTC	CASSLLAKNIQYF
NA	TRBV5-1	TRBD1	TRBJ1-1	TGCGCCAGCAGCGGGGGACAGGGCCACACTGAAGCTTTCTTT	CASSGGQGHTEAFF
few	TRBV12-5	NA	TRBJ2-5	TGTGCTAGTGGTTTGGTCCTAAGTTTGCGGCAAGAGACCCAGTACTTC	CASGLVLSLRQETQYF
few	TRBV6-1	NA	TRBJ1-3	TGTGCCAGCATCGATCGACAGAGCTCTGGAAACACCATATATTTT	CASIDRQSSGNTIYF
NA	TRBV5-1	NA	TRBJ1-6	TGCGCCAGCAGTTTACGGACAGCCTTCGATTCACCCCTCCACTTT	CASSLRTAFDSPLHF
NA	TRBV6-2/TRBV6-3	NA	TRBJ2-7	TGTGCCAGGGCCAGGGCTTTTGCCTCCTACGAGCAGCACTTC	CARARAFASYEQHF
few	TRBV24-1	NA	TRBJ2-4	TGTGCCACCAGTGACCGTACAGGGTTGGTAGCCAAAAACATTCAGTACTTC	CATSDRTGLVAKNIQYF
few	TRBV10-3	NA	TRBJ1-1	TGTGCCATCAGTGAGTTTAGGGGGAACACTGAAGCTTTCTTT	CAISEFRGNTEAFF
many	TRBV19	NA	TRBJ1-5	TGTGCCAGTCGTGGACGTAGCAATCAGCCCCAGCATTTT	CASRGRSNQPQHF
few	TRBV5-5	NA	TRBJ2-2	TGTGCCAGCAGCTCCACAAGCAGCGGAGCGAACACCGGGGAGCTGTTTTTT	CASSSTSSGANTGELFF
NA	TRBV27	NA	TRBJ2-4	TGTGCCAGCAGTTTCCCCCTTGCCAAAAACATTCAGTACTTC	CASSFPLAKNIQYF
NA	TRBV5-1	NA	TRBJ1-1	TGCGCCAGCAGCTTGTCGGTAAGCTCAGGAGCTTTCTTT	CASSLSVSSGAFF
NA	TRBV7-9	NA	TRBJ2-3	TGTGCCAGCAACCTAATCCGGGCAGATACGCAGTATTTT	CASNLIRADTQYF
few	TRBV15	TRBD1	TRBJ1-1	TGTGCCACCAGCAGAGAACTAAGGGGGCCCAACTCAGCTTTCTTT	CATSRELRGPNSAFF
NA	TRBV5-1	NA	TRBJ1-1	TGCGCCAGCAGCACAGTGACAGGTCAAAACAACGGAGCTTTCTTT	CASSTVTGQNNGAFF